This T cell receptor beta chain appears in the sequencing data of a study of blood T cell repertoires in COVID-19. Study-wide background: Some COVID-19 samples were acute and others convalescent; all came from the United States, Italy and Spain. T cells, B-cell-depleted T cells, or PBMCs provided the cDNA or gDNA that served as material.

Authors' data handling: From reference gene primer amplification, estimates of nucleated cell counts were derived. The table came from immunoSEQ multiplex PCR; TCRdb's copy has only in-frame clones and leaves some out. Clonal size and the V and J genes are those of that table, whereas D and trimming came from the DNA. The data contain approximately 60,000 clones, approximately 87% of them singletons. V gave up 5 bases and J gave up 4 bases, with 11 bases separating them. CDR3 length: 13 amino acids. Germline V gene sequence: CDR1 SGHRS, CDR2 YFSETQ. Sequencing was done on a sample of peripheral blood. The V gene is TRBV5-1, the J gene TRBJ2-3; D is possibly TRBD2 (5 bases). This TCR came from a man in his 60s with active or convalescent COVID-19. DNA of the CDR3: TGCGCCAGCAGTCCCGGAGGAGCAGATACGCAGTATTTT. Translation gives CASSPGGADTQYF.